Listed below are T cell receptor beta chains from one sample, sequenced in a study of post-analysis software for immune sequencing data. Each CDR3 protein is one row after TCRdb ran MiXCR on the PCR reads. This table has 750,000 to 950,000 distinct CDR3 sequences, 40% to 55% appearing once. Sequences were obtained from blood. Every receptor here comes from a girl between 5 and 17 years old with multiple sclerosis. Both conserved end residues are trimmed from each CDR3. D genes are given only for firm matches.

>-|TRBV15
ATSEMEGVNYEQY
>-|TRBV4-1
ASSQDGSAPH
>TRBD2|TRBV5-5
ASSLASRGVPDTQY
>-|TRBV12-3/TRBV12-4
ASSPAPHEQF
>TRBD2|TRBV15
ATSSLAGVPYEQY
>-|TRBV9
ASSSDNYGQY
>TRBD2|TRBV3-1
ATGVAGGDTQY
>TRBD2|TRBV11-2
ASSLLAGGETQY
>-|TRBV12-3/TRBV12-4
ASSLRVGANTEAF
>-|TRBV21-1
ASSNRDRANEQY
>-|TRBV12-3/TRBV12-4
ASRVSGQETQY
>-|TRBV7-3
ASSLNRDGEQY
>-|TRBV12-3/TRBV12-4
ASSLAVGSSSNYGYT
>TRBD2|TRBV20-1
SAPTSGRSEQY
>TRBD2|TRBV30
AWSRGTNSIVY
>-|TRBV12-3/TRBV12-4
ASRYGDVQY
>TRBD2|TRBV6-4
ASSPAGGVSYEQY
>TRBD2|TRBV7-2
ASSPSGLAEETQY
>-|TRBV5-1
ASSYGGLNTEAF
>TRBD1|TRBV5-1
ASHGQGYEQY
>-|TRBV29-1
SAYGGWNTEAF
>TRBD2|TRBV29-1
SVGGGTTYEQY
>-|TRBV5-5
ASSSQTGLSYYEQY